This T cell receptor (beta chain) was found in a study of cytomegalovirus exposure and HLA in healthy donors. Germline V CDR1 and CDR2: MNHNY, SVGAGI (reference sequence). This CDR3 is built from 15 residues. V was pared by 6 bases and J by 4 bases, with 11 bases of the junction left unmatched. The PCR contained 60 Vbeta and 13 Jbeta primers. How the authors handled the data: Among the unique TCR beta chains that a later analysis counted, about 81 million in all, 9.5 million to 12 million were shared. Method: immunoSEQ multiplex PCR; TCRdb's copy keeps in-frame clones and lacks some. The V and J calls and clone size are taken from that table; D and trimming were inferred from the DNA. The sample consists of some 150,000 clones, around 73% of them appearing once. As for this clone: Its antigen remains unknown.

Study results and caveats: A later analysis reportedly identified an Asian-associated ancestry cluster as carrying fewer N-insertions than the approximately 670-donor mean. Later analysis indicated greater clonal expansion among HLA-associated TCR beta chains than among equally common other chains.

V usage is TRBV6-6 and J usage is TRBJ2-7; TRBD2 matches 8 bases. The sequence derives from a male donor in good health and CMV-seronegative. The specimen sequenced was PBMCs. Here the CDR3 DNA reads TGTGCCAGCAGCCGACGGAGCGGGAGAGATTACGAGCAGTACTTC. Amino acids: CASSRRSGRDYEQYF.